A single TCR beta chain is shown here with its context. The V gene end was trimmed by 0 bases and the J gene end by 2 bases; junction bases not matched to a gene: 3. Looked up from germline, CDR1 is SGHTA and CDR2 is FQGNSA. The CDR3 loop spans 15 amino acids. This specimen comes from a study of blood T cell repertoires in COVID-19. Data came from immunoSEQ multiplex PCR; TCRdb stores just in-frame clones and leaves some out. The sample lists under 300,000 clones, about 87% occurring once. The rearrangement uses TRBV7-2 and TRBJ1-2, with 7 bases fitting TRBD1. The TCR originated in a middle-aged woman with acute COVID-19. The specimen was PBMCs or T cells enriched from blood (not recorded which). CDR3 loop: CASSLALTGNYGYTF. CDR3 nucleotide sequence: TGTGCCAGCAGCTTAGCGTTGACAGGGAACTATGGCTACACCTTC.